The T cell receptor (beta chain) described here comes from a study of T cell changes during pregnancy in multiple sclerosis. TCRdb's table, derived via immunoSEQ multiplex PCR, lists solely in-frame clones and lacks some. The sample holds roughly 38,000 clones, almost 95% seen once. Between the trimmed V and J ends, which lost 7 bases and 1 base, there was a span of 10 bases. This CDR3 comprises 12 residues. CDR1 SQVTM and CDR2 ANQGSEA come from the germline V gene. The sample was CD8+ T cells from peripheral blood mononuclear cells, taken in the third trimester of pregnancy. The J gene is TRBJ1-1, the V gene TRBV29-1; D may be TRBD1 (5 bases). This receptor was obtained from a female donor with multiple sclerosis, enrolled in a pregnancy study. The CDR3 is CSGLTENTEAFF. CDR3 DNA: TGCAGCGGCCTGACAGAGAACACTGAAGCTTTCTTT.